This note documents a single TCR beta chain sequence. Its antigen is not known. At one end the junction does not follow the germline gene, possibly because of a read error. A modified ARM-PCR protocol with three rounds of nested PCR amplified TCRbeta. TCRdb called the multiplex PCR reads again in MiXCR, with one record for every CDR3 protein. The table includes approximately 44,000 distinct CDR3 sequences, 60% detected once. The data are from a study of tumor and adjacent non-tumor tissue in lung cancer. The study's findings and limits: Significantly higher TCR diversity was found in tumor than normal lung.

RNA was extracted from bulk tissue without any cell sorting. Distant lung tissue was collected more than 3 cm away from the tumor edge. Newly diagnosed lung cancer patients had thoracic surgery in China, August–late 2014, without prior chemotherapy. This TCR derives from a man in his forties or fifties with non-small cell lung cancer. Specimen: distant non-tumor lung tissue.

The CDR3 bases are TGCAGCGCTGGGACGGGGGATGACGAACAGTACTTC. Translated, it gives CSAGTGDDEQYF. The chain has TRBV29-1 and TRBJ2-7; D perhaps matches TRBD2 (6 bases). The CDR3 spans 12 residues. CDR1 and CDR2 (germline): SQVTM, ANQGSEA.